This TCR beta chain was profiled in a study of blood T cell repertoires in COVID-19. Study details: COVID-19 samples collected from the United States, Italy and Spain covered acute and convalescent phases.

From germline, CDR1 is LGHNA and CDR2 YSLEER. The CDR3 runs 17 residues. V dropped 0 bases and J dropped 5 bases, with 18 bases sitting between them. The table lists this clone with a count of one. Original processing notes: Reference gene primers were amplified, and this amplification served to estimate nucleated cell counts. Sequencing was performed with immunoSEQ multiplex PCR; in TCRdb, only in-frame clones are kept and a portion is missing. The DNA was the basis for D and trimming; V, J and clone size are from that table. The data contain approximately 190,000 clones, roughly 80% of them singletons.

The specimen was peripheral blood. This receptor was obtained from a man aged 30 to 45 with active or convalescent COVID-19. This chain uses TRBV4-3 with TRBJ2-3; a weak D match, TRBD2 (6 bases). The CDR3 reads CASSQERGREVGDTQYF. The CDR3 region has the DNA TGCGCCAGCAGCCAAGAGCGGGGTAGGGAGGTGGGAGATACGCAGTATTTT.